This record looks at one T cell receptor (beta chain) sequence and its context. Produced via immunoSEQ multiplex PCR; TCRdb's table is partial and in-frame only. The sample shows approximately 260,000 clones, approximately 90% of them seen only once. The data belong to a study of blood T cell repertoires in COVID-19. At the level of the study: PBMCs, B-cell-depleted T cells, or T cells were the source of the cDNA or gDNA that made up the material.

The junction had 6 bases not matched to a gene; V was cut back by 4 bases and J by 4 bases. This CDR3 region has 16 residues. CDR1 is SGHTA and CDR2 is FQGNSA in the germline V gene. The sequenced material came from peripheral blood. This clonotype was sampled from a woman between 40 and 55 years old with acute or convalescent COVID-19. This rearrangement joins TRBV7-2 to TRBJ1-6, with 8 bases lining up with TRBD1. CDR3 residues: CASSSGQGRYNSPLHF. The CDR3 DNA reads as TGTGCCAGCAGCTCCGGACAGGGAAGATATAATTCACCCCTCCACTTT.